Presented here are 22 T cell receptor beta chains from one specimen sequenced in a study of T cell responses to AZD1222 COVID-19 vaccine (dated by TCRdb to 2020 to 2022). The library was built by means of the immunoSEQ multiplex PCR assay. TCRdb took over this immuneACCESS table, retaining in-frame rearrangements with V and J assigned. Such tables are incomplete; in checked studies, under half of the missing clones stem from an unresolved V gene, and the remainder is unexplained. The table for this sample lists more than 100,000 clones; 88% of them were counted only once. The ten largest clones add up to 4% to 5.5% of the sample. Sample time point, as interpreted from the label and publication: baseline before first vaccination. Here the sequenced sample was peripheral blood, taken on day 0 of AZD1222 vaccination. These receptors all stem from an adult in good health.

V usage is TRBV6-2 or TRBV6-3 and J usage is TRBJ2-7, with 7 bases that match TRBD1. The ends lost 4 bases at V and 3 bases at J; junction bases unmatched: 9. This CDR3 has 15 residues. Germline V gives CDR1 MNHEY, CDR2 SVGEGT. CDR3 protein: CASSSSPAGGYEQYF. The CDR3 nucleotides are TGTGCCAGCAGTTCGAGCCCAGCAGGGGGCTACGAGCAGTACTTC.

The chain uses TRBV5-6 and TRBJ2-3, with 9 bases matching TRBD2. Germline trimming cut 3 bases from V and 3 bases from J; bases unmatched to any gene: 8. The CDR3 extends over 16 amino acids. Germline-derived CDR1 and CDR2 are SGHDT and YYEEEE. CDR3 nucleotides: TGTGCCAGCAGCTCGACTAGCGGAGATATTACAGATACGCAGTATTTT. Its protein product is CASSSTSGDITDTQYF.

This clone was seen once. The V call is TRBV7-2, the J call TRBJ1-2, with TRBD1 identical over 8 bases. With V trimmed by 1 base and J by 3 bases, 10 bases remained unmatched. The CDR3 totals 17 residues. The V gene's germline CDR1 is SGHTA and CDR2 FQGNSA. The CDR3 protein is CASSLGPPTGDDYGYTF. As DNA, the CDR3 is TGTGCCAGCAGCTTAGGCCCTCCGACAGGGGATGACTATGGCTACACCTTC.

This chain connects TRBV27 to TRBJ2-2, with unresolved D. The CDR3 extends over 12 amino acids. V shed 5 bases and J shed 4 bases, with 5 bases lying between them. The germline gives CDR1 MNHEY, CDR2 SMNVEV (reference sequence). As DNA, the CDR3 is TGTGCCAGCAGTCCAGGCACCGGGGAGCTGTTTTTT. This gives the protein CASSPGTGELFF.

This chain links TRBV7-9 with TRBJ1-2, with D perhaps TRBD1 (6 bases). Germline CDR1 and CDR2: SEHNR and FQNEAQ (reference sequence). The CDR3 runs to 15 residues. Deletions cut 5 bases from V and 5 bases from J, with 18 bases between. Written as DNA, the CDR3 is TGTGCCAGCAGCGACTCCGGGCAGGGGATTTATGGCTACACCTTC. It encodes CASSDSGQGIYGYTF. Drawing the rest from reference TRBV7-9 and TRBJ1-2, the complete variable domain is DTGVSQNPRHKITKRGQNVTFRCDPISEHNRLYWYRQTLGQGPEFLTYFQNEAQLEKSRLLSDRFSAERPKGSFSTLEIQRTEQGDSAMYLCASSDSGQGIYGYTFGSGTRLTVV.

This rearrangement joins TRBV5-3 to TRBJ2-5; 9 bases fit TRBD2. TRBV5-3 is labeled an ORF, and its function is uncertain. The CDR3 has 18 amino acids. J gave up 5 bases and V 4 bases, and 18 bases lay outside the gene matches. CDR3 sequence: CARSPRTLRRGGRETQYF. For the CDR3, the DNA is TGTGCCAGAAGCCCCCGAACGCTAAGGCGGGGGGGCCGCGAGACCCAGTACTTC.

The CDR3 DNA is TGTGCCACCCGCACAGCCAGGAGGGCGTACGAGCAGTACTTC. As protein: CATRTARRAYEQYF. J is TRBJ2-7 and V is TRBV24-1; perhaps TRBD2 as D (6 bases). The V gene's germline CDR1 is KGHDR and CDR2 SFDVKD. The CDR3 contains 14 residues. V was clipped by 9 bases and J by 4 bases, with 18 bases between them.

The chain combines TRBV11-2 with TRBJ2-6; D remains ambiguous. With 4 bases removed from V and 11 bases from J, the gap between germline ends came to 12 bases. Germline V CDR1 and CDR2: SGHAT, FQNNGV. CDR3 length: 13 amino acids. The CDR3 reads CASSSRLGDVLTF. The CDR3 DNA is TGTGCCAGCAGCTCTCGACTGGGCGACGTCCTGACTTTC.

The chain joins TRBV7-2 to TRBJ1-1; no clear D gene. Trimming removed 2 bases at V and 0 bases at J, with 7 bases between. The germline V gene encodes CDR1 SGHTA and CDR2 FQGNSA. The CDR3 length is 14 residues. The CDR3 loop reads CASSLQYMNTEAFF. The CDR3 DNA reads TGTGCCAGCAGCTTACAGTACATGAACACTGAAGCTTTCTTT.

This clone was recorded only once. The V gene is TRBV19, the J gene TRBJ1-2; 8 bases agree with TRBD1. The germline CDR1 and CDR2 sequences are LNHDA and SQIVND (reference sequence). The CDR3 is 11 residues long. J lost 6 bases, V lost 6 bases, and 0 bases had no gene match. The CDR3 nucleotides are TGTGCCAGTAGACAGGGGGATGGCTACACCTTC. Translation: CASRQGDGYTF.

The chain has TRBV6-5 and TRBJ2-3; no clear D. CDR3 length: 15 amino acids. Trimming cost V 7 bases and J 0 bases, with 14 bases left between them. Germline lookup yields CDR1 MNHEY and CDR2 SVGAGI. The CDR3 here is CASNSLADSTDTQYF. The CDR3 DNA reads as TGTGCCAGCAATTCCCTGGCGGACAGCACAGATACGCAGTATTTT.

CDR3 coding DNA: TGTGCCAGCAGCTTAGCTAGCGGAGGCACTGAAGCTTTCTTT. This codes for CASSLASGGTEAFF. This sequence joins TRBV7-2 and TRBJ1-1; D not certain. V gave up 0 bases and J gave up 4 bases, with 9 bases separating them. CDR3 size: 14 residues. Germline V gene sequence: CDR1 SGHTA, CDR2 FQGNSA.

The CDR3 nucleotides are TGTGCCAGCAGCGCCCGGAGTATAATGAACACTGAAGCTTTCTTT. This sequence encodes CASSARSIMNTEAFF. The chain is built from TRBV3-1 (or the pseudogene TRBV3-2) and TRBJ1-1, with D hard to call. The germline CDR1 and CDR2 sequences are LGHDT and YNNKEL (reference sequence). Trimming stripped 5 bases from V and 0 bases from J, with 13 bases between. The CDR3 covers 15 residues.

This chain links TRBV7-9 with TRBJ1-4; TRBD1 aligns across 8 bases. This CDR3 is built from 14 residues. V lost 5 bases and J lost 10; bases outside the gene matches: 9. Germline CDR1 reads SEHNR; CDR2 reads FQNEAQ (reference sequence). The CDR3 sequence: CASSVQGGTRKLFF. The CDR3 region has the DNA TGTGCCAGCAGCGTACAGGGGGGTACGAGAAAACTGTTTTTT.

The rearrangement links TRBV7-2 to TRBJ1-1, with 8 nucleotides matching TRBD1. Trimming removed 2 bases from V and 1 base from J; junction bases left unmatched: 6. Germline V gives CDR1 SGHTA, CDR2 FQGNSA. This CDR3 region has 16 residues. CDR3: CASSLTPDRANTEAFF. The DNA for the CDR3 is TGTGCCAGCAGCTTAACCCCGGACAGGGCGAACACTGAAGCTTTCTTT.

This rearrangement joins TRBV19 to TRBJ1-5, with TRBD1 identical over 7 bases. The CDR3 has 16 amino acids. With V trimmed by 4 bases and J by 1 base, 7 bases remained unmatched. CDR1 LNHDA and CDR2 SQIVND come from the germline V gene (reference sequence). CDR3 nucleotide sequence: TGTGCCAGTAGTAAAAACGGGGGACAGAGCAATCAGCCCCAGCATTTT. Translation: CASSKNGGQSNQPQHF.

The V and J genes are TRBV14 and TRBJ2-1; D tentatively fits TRBD1 or TRBD2 (5 bases each). Germline CDR1 SGHDN, CDR2 FVKESK. Trimming pared 4 bases from V and 3 bases from J, leaving 16 bases between. This CDR3 has 16 residues. Here the CDR3 reads CASSLGTRTRYNEQFF. The CDR3 DNA reads as TGTGCCAGCAGCCTCGGGACCAGAACACGCTACAATGAGCAGTTCTTC.

The chain carries TRBV3-1 (or the pseudogene TRBV3-2) and TRBJ1-4; D call uncertain. Germline values: CDR1 LGHDT, CDR2 YNNKEL (reference sequence). The length of the CDR3 is 15 residues. V lost 0 bases, J lost 3 bases, and 8 bases lay in between. The CDR3 DNA reads TGTGCCAGCAGCCAAGAAGTCAGATCTAATGAAAAACTGTTTTTT. The encoded protein is CASSQEVRSNEKLFF.

The chain is built from TRBV7-2 and TRBJ1-1; the D gene is possibly TRBD1 (5 bases). V dropped 8 bases and J dropped 5 bases, with 15 bases sitting between them. The CDR3 has 13 amino acids. CDR1 and CDR2 (germline): SGHTA, FQGNSA. The CDR3 DNA follows: TGTGCCAGCGGCACGGGGGTTAAAACTGAAGCTTTCTTT. It yields the protein CASGTGVKTEAFF.

The chain carries TRBV9 and TRBJ2-7, with TRBD2 as a possible D gene (5 bases). Germline assignment: CDR1 SGDLS and CDR2 YYNGEE. Trimming removed 3 bases from V and 0 bases from J, with 10 bases in between. CDR3 length: 14 amino acids. CDR3 bases: TGTGCCAGCAGCGATGGACTTCTCTCCTACGAGCAGTACTTC. As protein: CASSDGLLSYEQYF.

The chain has TRBV27 and TRBJ2-3; D is possibly TRBD2 (6 bases). V was clipped by 3 bases and J by 0 bases, with 16 bases between them. In germline, CDR1 is MNHEY, CDR2 SMNVEV (reference sequence). The CDR3 has 17 residues. Here the CDR3 reads CASSFGAVGTSTDTQYF. For the CDR3, the DNA is TGTGCCAGCAGTTTTGGAGCCGTAGGGACTAGCACAGATACGCAGTATTTT.

This chain joins TRBV27 and TRBJ2-1; D is uncertain. Trimming took off 3 bases at V and 5 bases at J, with 5 bases between the two ends. Germline CDR1 and CDR2: MNHEY and SMNVEV (reference sequence). This CDR3 has 12 residues. CDR3 residues: CASSFLDNEQFF. CDR3 DNA: TGTGCCAGCAGTTTCCTAGACAATGAGCAGTTCTTC.